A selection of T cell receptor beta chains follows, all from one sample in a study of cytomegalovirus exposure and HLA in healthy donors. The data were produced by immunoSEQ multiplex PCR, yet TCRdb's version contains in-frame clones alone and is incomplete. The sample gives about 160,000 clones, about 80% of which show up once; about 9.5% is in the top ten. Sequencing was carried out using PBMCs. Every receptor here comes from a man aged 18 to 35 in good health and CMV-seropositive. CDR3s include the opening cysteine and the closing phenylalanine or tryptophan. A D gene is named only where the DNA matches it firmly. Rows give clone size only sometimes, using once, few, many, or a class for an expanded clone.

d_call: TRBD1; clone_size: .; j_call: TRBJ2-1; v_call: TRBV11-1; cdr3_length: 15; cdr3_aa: CASKTRGQGWNEQFF; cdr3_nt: TGTGCCAGCAAGACTCGGGGACAGGGGTGGAATGAGCAGTTCTTC
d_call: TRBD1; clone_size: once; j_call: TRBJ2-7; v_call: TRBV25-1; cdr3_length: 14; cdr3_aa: CASSRTGGTYEQYF; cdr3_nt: TGTGCCAGCTCTCGGACAGGGGGCACCTACGAGCAGTACTTC
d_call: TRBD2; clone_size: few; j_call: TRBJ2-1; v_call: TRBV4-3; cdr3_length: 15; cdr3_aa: CASSQEAGGLNEQFF; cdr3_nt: TGCGCCAGCAGCCAAGAAGCGGGGGGTTTGAATGAGCAGTTCTTC
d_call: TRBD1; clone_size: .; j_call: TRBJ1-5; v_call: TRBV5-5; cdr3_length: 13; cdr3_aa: CASSRDRGQPQHF; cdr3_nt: TGTGCCAGCAGCCGCGACAGGGGACAGCCCCAGCATTTT
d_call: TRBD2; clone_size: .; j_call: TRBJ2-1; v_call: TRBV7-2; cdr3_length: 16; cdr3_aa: CASSLVGGGTYNEQFF; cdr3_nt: TGTGCCAGCAGCTTAGTCGGCGGGGGGACCTACAATGAGCAGTTCTTC
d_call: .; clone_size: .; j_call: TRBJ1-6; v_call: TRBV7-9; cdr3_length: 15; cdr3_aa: CASSLGPGAESPLHF; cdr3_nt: TGTGCCAGCAGCTTAGGTCCAGGGGCCGAGTCACCCCTCCACTTT
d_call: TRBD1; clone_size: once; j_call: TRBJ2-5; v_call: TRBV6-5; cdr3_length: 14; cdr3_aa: CASRKYRGPETQYF; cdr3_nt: TGTGCCAGCAGAAAATACAGGGGGCCAGAGACCCAGTACTTC
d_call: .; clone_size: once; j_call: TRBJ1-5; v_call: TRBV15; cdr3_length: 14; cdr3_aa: CATSTHRETQPQHF; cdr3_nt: TGTGCCACCAGCACTCACAGGGAAACTCAGCCCCAGCATTTT
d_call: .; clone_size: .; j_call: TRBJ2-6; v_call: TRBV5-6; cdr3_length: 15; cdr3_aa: CASSFAGSGANVLTF; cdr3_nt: TGTGCCAGCAGCTTTGCGGGCTCTGGGGCCAACGTCCTGACTTTC
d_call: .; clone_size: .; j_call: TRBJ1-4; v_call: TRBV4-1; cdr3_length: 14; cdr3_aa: CASSLRRDNEKLFF; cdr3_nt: TGCGCCAGCAGCCTTCGGAGGGATAATGAAAAACTGTTTTTT
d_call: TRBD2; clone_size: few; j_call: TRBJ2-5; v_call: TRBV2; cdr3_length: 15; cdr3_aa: CASSAPRGSQETQYF; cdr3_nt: TGTGCCAGCAGTGCGCCGCGGGGGAGCCAAGAGACCCAGTACTTC
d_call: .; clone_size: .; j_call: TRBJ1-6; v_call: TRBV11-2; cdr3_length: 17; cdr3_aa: CASSPSPRNSYNSPLHF; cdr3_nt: TGTGCCAGCAGCCCCAGTCCCAGAAACTCCTATAATTCACCCCTCCACTTT
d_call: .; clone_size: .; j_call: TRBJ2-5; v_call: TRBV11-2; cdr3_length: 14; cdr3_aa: CASSLEATQETQYF; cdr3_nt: TGTGCCAGCAGCTTAGAGGCCACCCAAGAGACCCAGTACTTC
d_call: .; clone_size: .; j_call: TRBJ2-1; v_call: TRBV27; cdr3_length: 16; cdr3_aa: CASTDDYTSSYNEQFF; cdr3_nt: TGTGCCAGCACCGATGACTACACGAGCTCCTACAATGAGCAGTTCTTC
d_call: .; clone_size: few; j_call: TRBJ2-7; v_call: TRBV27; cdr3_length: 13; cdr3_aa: CASSLNRANEQYF; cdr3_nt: TGTGCCAGCAGTTTGAACAGGGCCAACGAGCAGTACTTC
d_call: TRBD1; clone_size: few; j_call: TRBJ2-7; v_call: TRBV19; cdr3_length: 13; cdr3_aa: CASKLQGAYEQYF; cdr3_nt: TGTGCCAGTAAATTACAGGGGGCCTACGAGCAGTACTTC
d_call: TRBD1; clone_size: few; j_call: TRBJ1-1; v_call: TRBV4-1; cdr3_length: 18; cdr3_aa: CASSQVGSRGHEDTEAFF; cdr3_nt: TGCGCCAGCAGCCAAGTGGGCAGCAGGGGGCATGAGGACACTGAAGCTTTCTTT
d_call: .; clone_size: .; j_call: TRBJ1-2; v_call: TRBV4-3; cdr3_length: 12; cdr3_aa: CASSQDGHGYTF; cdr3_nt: TGCGCCAGCAGCCAAGATGGCCATGGCTACACCTTC
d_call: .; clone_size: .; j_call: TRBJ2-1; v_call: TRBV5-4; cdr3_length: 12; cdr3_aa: CASSQQDNEQFF; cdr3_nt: TGTGCCAGCAGCCAGCAGGACAATGAGCAGTTCTTC
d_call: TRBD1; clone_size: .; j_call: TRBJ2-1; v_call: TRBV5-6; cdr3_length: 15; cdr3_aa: CASSLDRGSYNEQFF; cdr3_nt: TGTGCCAGCAGCTTGGACAGGGGCTCCTACAATGAGCAGTTCTTC
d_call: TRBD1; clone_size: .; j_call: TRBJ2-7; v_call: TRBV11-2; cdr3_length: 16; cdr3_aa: CASSPHEGTAYLGQYF; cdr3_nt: TGTGCCAGCAGCCCCCACGAGGGGACAGCTTATCTGGGGCAGTACTTC
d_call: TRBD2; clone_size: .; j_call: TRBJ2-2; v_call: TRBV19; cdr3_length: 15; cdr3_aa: CASHNIAGGDGELFF; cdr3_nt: TGTGCCAGTCATAACATAGCGGGAGGGGACGGGGAGCTGTTTTTT
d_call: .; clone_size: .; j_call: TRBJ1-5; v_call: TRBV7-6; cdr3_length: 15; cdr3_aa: CASSLGGWSSGPQHF; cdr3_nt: TGTGCCAGCAGCTTAGGTGGCTGGAGCAGTGGGCCCCAGCATTTT
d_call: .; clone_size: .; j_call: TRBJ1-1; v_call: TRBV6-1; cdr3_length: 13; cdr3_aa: CASMPGVHTEAFF; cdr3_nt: TGTGCCAGCATGCCCGGGGTTCACACTGAAGCTTTCTTT
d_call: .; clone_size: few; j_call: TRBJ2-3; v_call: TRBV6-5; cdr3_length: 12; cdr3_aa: CASRTSTDTQYF; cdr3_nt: TGTGCCAGCAGGACTAGCACAGATACGCAGTATTTT
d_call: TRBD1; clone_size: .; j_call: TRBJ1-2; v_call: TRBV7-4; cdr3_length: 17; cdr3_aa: CASSPPEAGTGFCGYTF; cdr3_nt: TGTGCCAGCAGCCCACCCGAGGCCGGGACAGGGTTCTGTGGCTACACCTTC
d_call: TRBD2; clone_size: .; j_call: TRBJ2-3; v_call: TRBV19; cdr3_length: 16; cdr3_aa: CASSLGVSGETDTQYF; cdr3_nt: TGTGCCAGTAGTTTGGGTGTAAGCGGGGAGACAGATACGCAGTATTTT
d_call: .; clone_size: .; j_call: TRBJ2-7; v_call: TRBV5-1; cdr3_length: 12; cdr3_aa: CASGYSAVEQYF; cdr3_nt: TGCGCCAGCGGTTACAGTGCAGTCGAGCAGTACTTC
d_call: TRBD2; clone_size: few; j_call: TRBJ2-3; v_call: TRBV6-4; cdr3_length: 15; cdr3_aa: CASSGTSHGGDTQYF; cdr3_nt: TGTGCCAGCAGTGGGACTAGCCACGGTGGGGATACGCAGTATTTT
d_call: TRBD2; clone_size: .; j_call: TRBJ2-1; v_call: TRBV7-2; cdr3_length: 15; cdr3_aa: CASSLGSGSVNEQFF; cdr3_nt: TGTGCCAGCAGCTTAGGTAGCGGGAGCGTCAATGAGCAGTTCTTC
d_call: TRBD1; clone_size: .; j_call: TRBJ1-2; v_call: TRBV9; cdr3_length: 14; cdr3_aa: CASSVDGDRYGYTF; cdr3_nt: TGTGCCAGCAGCGTAGATGGGGACAGATATGGCTACACCTTC